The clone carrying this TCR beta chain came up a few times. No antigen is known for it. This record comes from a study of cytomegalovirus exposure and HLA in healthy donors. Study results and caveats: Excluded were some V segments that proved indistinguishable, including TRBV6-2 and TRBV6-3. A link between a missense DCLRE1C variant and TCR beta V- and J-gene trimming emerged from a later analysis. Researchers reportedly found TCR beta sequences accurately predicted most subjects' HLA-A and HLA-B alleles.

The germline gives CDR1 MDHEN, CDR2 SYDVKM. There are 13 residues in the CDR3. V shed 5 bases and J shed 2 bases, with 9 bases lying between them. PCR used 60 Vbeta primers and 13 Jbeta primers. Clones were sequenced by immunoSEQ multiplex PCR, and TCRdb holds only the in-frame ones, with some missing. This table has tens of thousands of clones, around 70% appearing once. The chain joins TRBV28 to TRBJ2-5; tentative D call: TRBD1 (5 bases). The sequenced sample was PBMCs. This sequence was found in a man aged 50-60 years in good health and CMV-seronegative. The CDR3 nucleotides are TGTGCCAGCAGTCGACAGAATCAAGAGACCCAGTACTTC. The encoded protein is CASSRQNQETQYF.